This TCR beta chain originates from a study of cytomegalovirus exposure and HLA in healthy donors (dated by TCRdb to about 2017). With regard to the full study: An earlier analysis of several hundred of the donors reported 250 to 300 Gb of sequence data and 95 million to 130 million unique TCR beta sequences obtained from 150 million to 200 million T cells. An early release covering just under 650 HLA-typed donors comprised about 310 gigabases of sequencing data and around 85 million unique TCR sequences. Of the approximately 400 genotyped donors, over 70% fell in the genetic ancestry cluster associated with self-reported Caucasian donors. The study aimed to test whether cataloging public T cell receptors could reveal signatures of past pathogen exposure. Using immunosequencing, the study profiled T cell repertoires from 500 to 800 subjects and related those repertoires to cytomegalovirus serostatus. Besides the first cohort of more than 650 subjects, a separate validation cohort made up of 120 different subjects was used. To predict cytomegalovirus infection status, the study combined high-throughput TCR immunosequencing, statistical association of individual TCRs with disease status, and machine learning. In a later analysis, previously published TCR beta repertoires from roughly 710 donors were re-analyzed and high-resolution HLA genotyping was added so that TCR occurrence patterns could be studied. The later analysis used no new phenotypic data to find candidate immune exposures, relying instead on TCR beta sequences and their occurrence across donors. To decide whether each TCR beta V gene segment behaved as functional or pseudogenic, an earlier analysis of fewer than 750 of the donors relied on high-throughput TCR beta sequencing. Donor age, sex, ethnicity and CMV serostatus were compiled together with the repertoire data. In a later genetic analysis, genome-wide SNP genotypes for about 55% of the 666 donors were used, and that subset was treated as a discovery cohort. Every repertoire in the discovery cohort had been generated on one and the same sequencing platform. HLA typing covered class I and class II loci at four-digit resolution. The number of donors typed differed by locus, with about 629-630 for A, B, C, DRB1 and DQB1, roughly 550 for DQA1, approximately 580 for DPA1, and over 400 for DPB1. Four or five DR-DQ haplotypes were handled as single units for association and clustering because linkage in the cohort was strong. On average, 235,054 unique TCR beta nucleotide sequences were sequenced per donor among fewer than 500 genotyped donors of the cohort, with roughly 18% of those sequences being non-productive.

The cohort was made up of hundreds of healthy bone marrow donors. All cohort members were sampled while nominally healthy, although unrecorded immune exposures were likely present. The donor was CMV seronegative and was included in the group of several hundred seronegative cohort members. A peripheral blood sample was provided by each donor, and peripheral blood mononuclear cells were used for TCR beta sequencing. Genomic DNA was extracted from the blood cell samples with the Qiagen DNeasy Blood Extraction Kit. The paper's findings and limits, for the study overall: V-gene and J-gene trimming of TCR beta chains was associated with a missense DCLRE1C variant in a later genetic analysis, and the association was replicated in an independent cohort. In a later analysis, TCR association rates were found to vary across HLA loci, with the most associated TCRs seen for DRB1 alleles and the fewest for HLA-C alleles. Sequencing depth was assumed to be roughly uniform across donors in the presence/absence analyses, though that assumption may not hold. The sequencing pipeline was judged likely to have produced a cluster of highly shared sequence variants as a technical artifact. Assigning TCR associations to individual alleles was difficult when HLA alleles, especially DR and DQ, strongly co-occurred. CMV serostatus was the only immune exposure information available for the cohort. Across donors, most TCR sequences were observed very rarely, whereas some public TCRs were present in many individuals. A further reported finding was that TCR beta sequences accurately predicted the HLA-A and HLA-B alleles for most subjects in the first cohort. Some IMGT-functional V segments, including TRBV6-2 and TRBV6-3, could not be distinguished by the 87-base-pair reads and were therefore excluded. Cytomegalovirus status was reported to be diagnosed by the classifier with high specificity and sensitivity in both the original and validation cohorts. Most CMV-associated TCR beta chains appeared to be HLA-restricted in a later analysis, and the HLA associations seemed to be driven largely by CMV exposure. In a later analysis, HLA-associated TCR beta chains were found to be more clonally expanded and to have lower generation probabilities than equally common non-associated chains. At a false discovery rate of 0.05, a later analysis linked 15,000 to 20,000 TCR beta sequences to specific HLA alleles. The study gave a list of 150 to 200 TCR beta chains associated with cytomegalovirus. Correlated functional status among segregating V segments might reflect linkage disequilibrium, but an unknown experimental factor could not be ruled out. In an earlier analysis of approximately 590 of the donors, most TCR beta V segments appeared in productive rearrangements about 87% or about 30% of the time, broadly matching IMGT annotations. Because counts were too low, some 17 rarely observed V segments, including chromosome 9 orphons, were excluded from the earlier analysis of under 650 of the donors. This cohort had only TCR beta chains sequenced, and the lack of alpha or paired-chain data limited which features could be detected. A later genetic analysis reported fewer N-insertions in productive TCRs among donors in an Asian-associated ancestry cluster than the roughly 690-donor mean. According to the authors, the approach could potentially be generalized to other disease states and immunological phenotypes. Several of the top co-occurrence clusters appeared to be linked to parvovirus B19, influenza, CMV and Epstein-Barr virus, according to a later analysis. Because HLA typing was unavailable for some donors at each locus, only the typed subset was used in association tests. Three of the identified cytomegalovirus-associated TCR beta chains were confirmed in vitro to be specific for cytomegalovirus antigens.

V is shortened by 2 bases, J by 13 bases, and the region joining them spans 17 bases. The CDR3 runs 14 residues from the cysteine to the phenylalanine. Here the CDR3 DNA is all that survives: 42 bases in frame from base 1. Sequences MNHEY (CDR1) and SVGAGI (CDR2) are obtained from the germline V gene. Preparation of the library involved the immunoSEQ multiplex PCR assay. For the multiplex PCR, a mixture combining 60 forward primers for TCR Vbeta segments and 13 reverse primers for TCR Jbeta segments was used. The CDR3 region of rearranged TCR beta genes was amplified from genomic DNA by a multiplex PCR assay. On the Illumina HiSeq System, the amplified TCR beta libraries were sequenced as 87-base-pair reads. In the source study's methods: A later analysis tallied approximately 87 million unique TCR beta chains across the 666 repertoires, and some 10 million of those chains were shared by two or more donors. To remove PCR and sequencing errors, raw reads were error-corrected and collapsed into unique sequences using a nearest-neighbor algorithm that merged closely related sequences. To assign V, D and J gene segments, CDR3 sequences were aligned to IMGT reference sequences. Each retained sequence needed at least a six-nucleotide match to both a V gene segment and a J gene segment. A rearrangement counted as productive if the CDR3 had no stop codons and remained in frame with V and J, and every other rearrangement counted as non-productive. Following IMGT convention, CDR3 was defined as the stretch from the second conserved V-encoded cysteine to the conserved J-encoded phenylalanine. In an earlier analysis of around 570 of the donors, sequences lacking an unambiguous match to a single V gene segment were excluded. An earlier analysis of roughly 590 of the donors called V segments functional above 56.7% productive rearrangements and segregating when the between-donor standard deviation exceeded 5%. To diagnose cytomegalovirus status from the catalog of TCR beta chain sequences, a statistical classification framework was built. In a later analysis, TCR nucleotide sequences were compared against IMGT/GENE-DB human TR gene sequences so that V and J genes could be assigned. In a later analysis, CDR3 sequences and most-parsimonious VDJ recombination scenarios were assigned using the TCRdist pipeline. In a later analysis, each TCR beta chain was defined by its CDR3 amino acid sequence together with its V-gene family, and reads without a unique V-gene family were excluded. In a later analysis, a few hundred highly shared, low-generation-probability nucleotide sequences were removed to address suspected cross-contamination and a sequencing artifact. In a later analysis, a clonal expansion index was calculated for each public chain from normalized within-repertoire ranks of inferred template counts. Generation probabilities in a later analysis came from a VDJ recombination model fitted to out-of-frame rearrangements, and those results were checked against IGoR. In a later analysis, hypergeometric tests were used to score TCR-TCR, TCR-HLA and TCR-CMV co-occurrence, with a repertoire-size bias correction applied to TCR pairs. A later analysis estimated false discovery rates by permuting HLA or CMV assignments 20 times. In a later analysis, co-occurring TCRs were grouped using DBSCAN, and TCRdist sequence similarity was added for clustering within HLA-allele-positive subsets. Repertoires with fewer than 30,000 or more than 120,000 public chains were left out of co-occurrence clustering, as were about five repertoires with anomalous nucleotide sharing. The table comes from immuneACCESS by way of TCRdb, which keeps in-frame sequences with V and J called. Part of the clones is missing from these tables; in studies checked, under half for an unresolved V gene and the rest for unknown reasons. Clone size and V and J calls were adopted from that table, with D and trimming inferred from the DNA. For this sample the table gives 150,000 or so clones, of which about 75% were detected only once. The top ten constitute around 2.5% of the sample.

This clone has more than one count but fewer than ten. The specificity of this receptor is unknown. Base-call qualities are not available, and no considerably larger clone is one nucleotide away. The chain joins TRBV6-5 to TRBJ2-2; TRBD2 could be the D gene, as 6 bases match. Sequencing used PBMCs. This clonotype originated in a female donor in good health and CMV-seronegative. The CDR3 here reads CASSYTRELGGLFF. The nucleotide sequence is TGTGCCAGCAGTTACACCCGGGAGCTAGGCGGGCTGTTTTTT.